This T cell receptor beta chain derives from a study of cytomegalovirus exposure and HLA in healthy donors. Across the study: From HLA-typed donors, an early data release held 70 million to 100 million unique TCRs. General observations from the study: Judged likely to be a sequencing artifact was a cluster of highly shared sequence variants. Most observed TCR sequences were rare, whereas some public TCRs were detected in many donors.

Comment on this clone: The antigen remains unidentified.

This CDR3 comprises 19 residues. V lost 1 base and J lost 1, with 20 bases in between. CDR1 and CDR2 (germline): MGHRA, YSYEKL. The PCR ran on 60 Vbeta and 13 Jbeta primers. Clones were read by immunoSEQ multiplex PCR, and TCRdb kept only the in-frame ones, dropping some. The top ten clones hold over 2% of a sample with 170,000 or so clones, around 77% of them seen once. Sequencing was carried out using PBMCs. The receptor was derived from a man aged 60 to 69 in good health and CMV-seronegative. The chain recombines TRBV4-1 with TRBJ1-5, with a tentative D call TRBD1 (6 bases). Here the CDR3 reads CASSQVSTTGKGSNQPQHF. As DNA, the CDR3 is TGCGCCAGCAGCCAAGTAAGTACAACAGGGAAAGGAAGCAATCAGCCCCAGCATTTT.